This T cell receptor (beta chain) emerged from a study of EBV T-cell therapy then PD-1 blockade in nasopharyngeal carcinoma (dated by TCRdb to the early 2020s). The Qiagen DNeasy Kit was used to extract genomic DNA from the sorted cells. The immunoSEQ platform was used for deep sequencing of the TCR beta chain. The study's processing was this. Repertoire data analysis was performed with the immunoSEQ Analyzer software. The clones in this table, taken by TCRdb from immuneACCESS, are in-frame only. Not every clone is retained; where verified, under half of the shortfall comes from an unresolved V gene, and the cause of the rest is unknown. That table furnishes V, J and clone size, whereas the DNA furnished D and trimming. This sample is represented by some 20,000 clones; 84% of them were singletons. 30% to 40% of the sample comes from the top ten. The sample's treatment or condition label is to be understood as: AdE1-LMPpoly-expanded autologous EBV-specific T-cell therapy followed by anti-PD-1 nivolumab.

There are 14 amino acids in the CDR3, from cysteine to phenylalanine inclusive. Only the CDR3 DNA is retained, 42 bases long and in frame from the first base. V was cut back by 6 bases and J by 2 bases, leaving a gap of 9 bases between them. As encoded in the germline V gene (reference sequence), CDR1 is SGHKS while CDR2 is YYEKEE. Concerning this clone: Its antigen is still unknown. One base away there is no much larger clone; base qualities are not given.

The receptor's source is a man aged 35-49 years with nasopharyngeal carcinoma. This sample comprised CD8+ T cells from blood, obtained around day 34 from a patient whose treatment included autologous EBV-specific T cells and nivolumab. The chain is assembled from TRBV5-5 and TRBJ1-6, with an unclear D gene assignment. The nucleotide sequence is TGTGCCAGCACGGACCCGGCCTATAATTCACCCCTCCACTTT. Translated, this gives CASTDPAYNSPLHF.